The T cell receptor (beta chain) under discussion was sequenced for a study of CD8 T cells in ankylosing spondylitis (dated by TCRdb to 2017 to 2019). As for the study more broadly: The study profiled T cell receptor beta repertoires in healthy donors and ankylosing spondylitis patients to find disease-linked TCR variants. In total, the full study cohort was made up of nearly 110 healthy donors and some 26 ankylosing spondylitis patients. Samples of peripheral blood were taken, and for ankylosing spondylitis patients, synovial fluid was collected as well.

Note on this clonotype: The antigen it binds to is not known. Nothing much larger sits one base from this clone, and base qualities are not available.

The CDR3 contains 15 residues, cysteine and phenylalanine counted. Only the CDR3 DNA stays, 45 bases, in frame from base 1. V loses 0 bases, J loses 1 base, and the germline ends lie 10 bases apart. Via the germline V gene, CDR1 is SGDLS and CDR2 YYNGEE. Sequencing instrument: Illumina HiSeq 2500. Quantitative 5'-RACE with molecular barcodes was used to prepare TCR beta libraries. Regarding the original processing steps: A new computational method, built on a probabilistic model of VDJ rearrangement, was used to identify disease-linked TCR variants. TCRdb reworked the public reads: Q25 trimming with fastp, MiXCR clone assembly, productive beta chains retained. Rows are unified per CDR3 protein, each entry keeping the most common DNA and genes. TCRdb assigned the V and J calls; the authors' analysis was not used. This sample is represented by some 840,000 distinct CDR3 sequences; about 10% of them were singletons. The ten largest make up 0.45% to 0.6% of the sample.

Results and caveats for the whole study, not just this receptor: The disease-linked clones were reported as significantly enriched in matched synovial fluid samples from ankylosing spondylitis patients. Some motif variants had previously been reported in the synovial fluid and blood of reactive arthritis patients, which suggests shared mechanisms of disease initiation. In peripheral blood, the disease-linked clones were found at relatively low frequencies and had a CD8+ phenotype. A TCR beta motif of several highly homologous amino acid variants appeared characteristic of blood from ankylosing spondylitis patients.

The specimen sequenced was blood, either unsorted or a sorted T cell fraction (not recorded which). The origin of this receptor is a male donor with ankylosing spondylitis. The receptor chain draws on TRBV9 and TRBJ2-5; TRBD2 might be the D gene, on 5 matching bases. The CDR3: CASSVGWSGQETQYF. The DNA reads as follows: TGTGCCAGCAGCGTAGGCTGGAGCGGCCAAGAGACCCAGTACTTC.